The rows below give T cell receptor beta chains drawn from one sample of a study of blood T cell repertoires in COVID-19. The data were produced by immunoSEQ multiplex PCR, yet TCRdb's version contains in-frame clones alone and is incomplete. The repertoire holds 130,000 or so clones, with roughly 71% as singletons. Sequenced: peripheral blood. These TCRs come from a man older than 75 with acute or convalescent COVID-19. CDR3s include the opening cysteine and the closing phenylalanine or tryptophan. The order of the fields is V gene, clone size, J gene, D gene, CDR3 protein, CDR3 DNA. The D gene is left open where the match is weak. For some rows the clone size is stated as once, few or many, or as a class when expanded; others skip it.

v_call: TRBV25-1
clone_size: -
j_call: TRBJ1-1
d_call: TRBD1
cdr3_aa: CASSEQGAVYTEAFF
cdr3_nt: TGTGCCAGCAGTGAACAGGGGGCGGTGTACACTGAAGCTTTCTTT

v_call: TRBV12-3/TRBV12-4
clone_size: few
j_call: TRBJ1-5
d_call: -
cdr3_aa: CASTTGYQPQHF
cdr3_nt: TGTGCCAGCACCACAGGGTATCAGCCCCAGCATTTT

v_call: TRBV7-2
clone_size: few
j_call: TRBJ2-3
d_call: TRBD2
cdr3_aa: CASSFTSGGATDTQYF
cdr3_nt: TGTGCCAGCAGCTTCACTAGCGGGGGGGCGACAGATACGCAGTATTTT

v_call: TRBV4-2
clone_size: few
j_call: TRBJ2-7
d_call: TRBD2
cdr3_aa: CASSQALGTSGGYEQYF
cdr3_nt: TGTGCCAGCAGCCAAGCGCTCGGGACTAGCGGGGGCTACGAGCAGTACTTC

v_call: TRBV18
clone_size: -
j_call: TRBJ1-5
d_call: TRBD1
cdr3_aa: CASSPTWTGDRQPQHF
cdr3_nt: TGTGCCAGCTCACCTACCTGGACAGGGGACCGGCAGCCCCAGCATTTT

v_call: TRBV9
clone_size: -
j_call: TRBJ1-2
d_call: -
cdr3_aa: CASSVAERDYGYTF
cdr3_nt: TGTGCCAGCAGCGTAGCCGAACGGGACTATGGCTACACCTTC

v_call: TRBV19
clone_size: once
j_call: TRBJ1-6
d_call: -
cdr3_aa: CASSIEGVSNSPLHF
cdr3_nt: TGTGCCAGTAGTATCGAGGGAGTTTCGAATTCACCCCTCCACTTT

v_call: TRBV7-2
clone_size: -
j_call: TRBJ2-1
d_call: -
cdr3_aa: CASSLVSGNTYNEQFF
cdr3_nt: TGTGCCAGCAGCTTAGTTTCGGGAAATACCTACAATGAGCAGTTCTTC

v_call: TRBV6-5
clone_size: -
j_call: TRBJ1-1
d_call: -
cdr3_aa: CASSYALGALNTEAFF
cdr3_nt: TGTGCCAGCAGCTACGCCCTGGGGGCATTGAACACTGAAGCTTTCTTT

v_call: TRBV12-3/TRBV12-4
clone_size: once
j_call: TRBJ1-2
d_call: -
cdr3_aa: CASSPMTGLGYTF
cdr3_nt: TGTGCCAGCAGTCCTATGACAGGTCTGGGCTACACCTTC

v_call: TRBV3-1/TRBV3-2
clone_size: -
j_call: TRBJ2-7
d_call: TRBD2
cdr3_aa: CASSPHAGGPYEQYF
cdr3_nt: TGTGCCAGCAGCCCTCATGCGGGGGGCCCCTACGAGCAGTACTTC

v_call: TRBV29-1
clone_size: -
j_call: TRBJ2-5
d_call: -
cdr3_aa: CSVGPGETQYF
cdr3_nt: TGCAGCGTTGGGCCAGGAGAGACCCAGTACTTC

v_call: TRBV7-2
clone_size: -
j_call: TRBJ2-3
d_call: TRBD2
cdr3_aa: CASSSSGLGTDTQYF
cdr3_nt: TGTGCCAGCAGCTCCTCGGGACTAGGAACAGATACGCAGTATTTT

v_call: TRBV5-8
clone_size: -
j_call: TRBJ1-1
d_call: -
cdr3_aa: CASSRFRGSEAFF
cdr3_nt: TGTGCCAGCAGCAGATTCAGGGGTTCGGAAGCTTTCTTT

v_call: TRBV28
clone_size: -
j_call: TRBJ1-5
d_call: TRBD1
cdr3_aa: CASRQTGAITKSNQPQHF
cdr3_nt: TGTGCCAGCAGACAGACAGGGGCCATTACGAAGAGCAATCAGCCCCAGCATTTT

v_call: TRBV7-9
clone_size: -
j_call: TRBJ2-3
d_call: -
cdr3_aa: CASSSFTDTQYF
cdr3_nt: TGTGCCAGCAGCTCCTTCACAGATACGCAGTATTTT

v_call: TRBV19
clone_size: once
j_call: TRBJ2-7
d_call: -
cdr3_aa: CASSQHGALREQYF
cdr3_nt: TGTGCCAGTAGCCAACATGGGGCATTGAGGGAGCAGTACTTC

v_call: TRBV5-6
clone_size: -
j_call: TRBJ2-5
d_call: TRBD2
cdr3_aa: CASSLDRWGLAGTQETQYF
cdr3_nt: TGTGCCAGCAGCTTGGACAGGTGGGGACTAGCGGGGACACAAGAGACCCAGTACTTC

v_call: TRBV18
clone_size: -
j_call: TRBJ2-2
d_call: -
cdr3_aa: CASSPAGAGELFF
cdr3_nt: TGTGCCAGCTCACCCGCAGGCGCCGGGGAGCTGTTTTTT

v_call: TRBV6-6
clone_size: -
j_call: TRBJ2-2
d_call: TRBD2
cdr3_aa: CASSRRGLAGGNTGELFF
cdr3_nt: TGTGCCAGCAGTCGACGGGGACTAGCGGGGGGGAACACCGGGGAGCTGTTTTTT

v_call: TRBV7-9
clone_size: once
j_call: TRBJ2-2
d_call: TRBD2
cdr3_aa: CASSLARGGSTGELFF
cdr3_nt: TGTGCCAGCAGCTTAGCACGGGGGGGCAGCACCGGGGAGCTGTTTTTT

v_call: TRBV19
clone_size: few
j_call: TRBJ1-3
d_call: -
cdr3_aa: CASRRTARSSGNTIYF
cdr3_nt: TGTGCCAGTCGCAGGACAGCAAGAAGCTCTGGAAACACCATATATTTT

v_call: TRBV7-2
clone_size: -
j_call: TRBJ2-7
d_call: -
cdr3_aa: CASSLGQAFSYEQYF
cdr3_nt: TGTGCCAGCAGCTTAGGACAGGCTTTCTCCTACGAGCAGTACTTC

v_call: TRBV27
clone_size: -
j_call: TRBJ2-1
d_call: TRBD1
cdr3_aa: CASFPSDRGSYNEQFF
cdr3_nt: TGTGCCAGCTTCCCTTCAGACAGGGGCTCCTACAATGAGCAGTTCTTC

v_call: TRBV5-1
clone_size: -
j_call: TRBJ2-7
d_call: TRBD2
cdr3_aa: CASSLGRGGLYEQYF
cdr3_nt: TGCGCCAGCAGCTTGGGGCGGGGGGGCCTTTACGAGCAGTACTTC

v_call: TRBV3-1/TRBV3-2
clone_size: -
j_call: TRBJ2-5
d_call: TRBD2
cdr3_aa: CASSRRLAGEGETQYF
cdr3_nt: TGTGCCAGCAGCCGAAGACTAGCGGGGGAGGGGGAGACCCAGTACTTC

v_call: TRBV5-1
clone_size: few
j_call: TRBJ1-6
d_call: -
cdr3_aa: CASSFGGDYSPLHF
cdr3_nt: TGCGCCAGCAGCTTCGGAGGGGATTATTCACCCCTCCACTTT